The 29 T cell receptor beta chains below all came from one sample that was sequenced in a study of cytomegalovirus exposure and HLA in healthy donors. PCR amplification relied on 60 Vbeta primers (plus 13 Jbeta primers). Clones were read by immunoSEQ multiplex PCR, and TCRdb kept only the in-frame ones, dropping some. The sample has around 190,000 clones; roughly 9.5% are singletons. The sample taken for sequencing was PBMCs. Receptors were obtained from a woman younger than 45 in good health and CMV-seropositive.

This clone was found a few times. The rearrangement joins TRBV5-1 to TRBJ1-1; D remains unclear. The V and J ends lost 0 bases and 0 bases respectively, with 6 bases between them. The CDR3 is 14 residues long. From germline, CDR1 is SGHRS and CDR2 YFSETQ. The CDR3 DNA reads TGCGCCAGCAGCTTGGAAGCTATGAACACTGAAGCTTTCTTT. Its protein is CASSLEAMNTEAFF. Full variable domain (missing parts from reference TRBV5-1 and TRBJ1-1): KAGVTQTPRYLIKTRGQQVTLSCSPISGHRSVSWYQQTPGQGLQFLFEYFSETQRNKGNFPGRFSGRQFSNSRSEMNVSTLELGDSALYLCASSLEAMNTEAFFGQGTRLTVV.

The rearrangement joins TRBV5-8 to TRBJ1-5; perhaps TRBD1 as D (6 bases). The J call may be in error: the DNA end matches TRBJ2-3 better. The CDR3 extends over 18 amino acids. Germline CDR1 reads SGHTS; CDR2 reads YDEGEE. The CDR3 nucleotides are TGTGCCAGCAGCTTGGTTGGCGATTCGGGTTCTGGAGGACAGCCCCAGTATTTT. Its translation is CASSLVGDSGSGGQPQYF.

There are a few counts of this clone. The chain combines TRBV5-6 with TRBJ1-4; D may be TRBD1 (6 bases). Germline values: CDR1 SGHDT, CDR2 YYEEEE. CDR3 length equals 13 residues. Trimming removed 7 bases from V and 3 bases from J, with 10 bases in between. CDR3 sequence reads: CASLQGPNEKLFF. The CDR3 bases are TGTGCCAGCTTACAGGGACCTAATGAAAAACTGTTTTTT.

This clone was observed a few times. The chain is built from TRBV27 and TRBJ2-3; no clear D gene. Trimming took 0 bases from V and 9 from J, leaving 10 bases between them. CDR3 length: 13 amino acids. Germline V CDR1 and CDR2: MNHEY, SMNVEV (reference sequence). CDR3 nucleotides: TGTGCCAGCAGTTTATCCTCCCTGAGGACGCAGTATTTT. It is translated as CASSLSSLRTQYF.

The J gene is TRBJ1-5, the V gene TRBV30, with a possible D match to TRBD1 (5 bases). CDR3 length: 15 amino acids. Germline V gene sequence: CDR1 GTSNPN, CDR2 SVGIG (reference sequence). The germline V and J ends were trimmed by 1 base and 0 bases, with 10 bases remaining between them. This CDR3 reads CAWSAVGLSNQPQHF. The CDR3, as DNA: TGTGCCTGGAGTGCCGTGGGGCTTAGCAATCAGCCCCAGCATTTT.

On this clone: Germline and junction disagree at one end, which may indicate a read error. The chain combines TRBV30 with TRBJ1-1; D unresolved. The CDR3 consists of 14 residues. Germline CDR1 GTSNPN, CDR2 SVGIG (reference sequence). DNA of the CDR3: TGTACCTGGAGTGTACAATTCACGTACACTGAAGCTTTCTTT. Translated: CTWSVQFTYTEAFF.

The chain couples TRBV30 to TRBJ2-3, with a possible D match to TRBD2 (5 bases). Trimming stripped 2 bases from V and 3 bases from J, with 15 bases between. The CDR3 runs 15 residues. The germline V gene encodes CDR1 GTSNPN and CDR2 SVGIG (reference sequence). CDR3 DNA sequence: TGTGCCTGGAGTTGGTACCCGGGAAGGACAGATACGCAGTATTTT. Translated: CAWSWYPGRTDTQYF.

This chain joins TRBV6-5 and TRBJ1-6; D is uncertain. V was trimmed by 2 bases and J by 7 bases, leaving 9 bases between them. Per the germline V gene, CDR1 is MNHEY and CDR2 is SVGAGI. The CDR3 sequence is 14 residues long. The CDR3 protein is CASSYVARNSPLHF. DNA of the CDR3: TGTGCCAGCAGTTACGTGGCCCGAAATTCACCCCTCCACTTT.

The V call is TRBV18, the J call TRBJ2-7, with D perhaps TRBD1 (6 bases). In germline, CDR1 is KGHSH, CDR2 LQKENI. This CDR3 contains 15 residues. Trimming removed 6 bases from V and 6 bases from J, with 21 bases in between. The CDR3 reads CASSPTGSFGSEQYF. The CDR3, as DNA: TGTGCCAGCTCCCCTACAGGGAGTTTTGGGAGCGAGCAGTACTTC. The full variable domain, completed using reference TRBV18 and TRBJ2-7, is NAGVMQNPRHLVRRRGQEARLRCSPMKGHSHVYWYRQLPEEGLKFMVYLQKENIIDESGMPKERFSAEFPKEGPSILRIQQVVRGDSAAYFCASSPTGSFGSEQYFGPGTRLTVT.

The gene calls are TRBV2 and TRBJ2-6; D is unclear. The length of the CDR3 is 14 residues. The V and J ends lost 6 bases and 2 bases respectively, with 8 bases between them. Germline values: CDR1 SNHLY, CDR2 FYNNEI. The CDR3 DNA is TGTGCCAGCAGAGTAGTGGCTGGGGCCAACGTCCTGACTTTC. This translates into CASRVVAGANVLTF.

The chain links TRBV5-6 to TRBJ1-1; unclear D gene. V was cut by 4 bases and J by 0 bases, with 16 bases left in between. The germline V gene encodes CDR1 SGHDT and CDR2 YYEEEE. The CDR3 spans 16 residues. The CDR3, as DNA: TGTGCCAGCAGCATCCCGAGGACGGGAATGAACACTGAAGCTTTCTTT. Amino acid sequence: CASSIPRTGMNTEAFF.

This clone has a handful of counts. This chain connects TRBV5-4 to TRBJ2-1, with a possible D match to TRBD2 (5 bases). Trimming pared 0 bases from V and 7 bases from J, leaving 14 bases between. Germline lookup yields CDR1 SGHNT and CDR2 YYREEE (reference sequence). The CDR3 consists of 15 residues. The CDR3 DNA sequence: TGTGCCAGCAGCTTGGTACGTCAAGGGAGTAATGAGCAGTTCTTC. The encoded protein is CASSLVRQGSNEQFF.

The J gene is TRBJ2-3, the V gene TRBV6-5, with 8 bases matching TRBD2. Germline lookup yields CDR1 MNHEY and CDR2 SVGAGI. The V and J ends lost 5 bases and 8 bases, in that order; junction bases with no gene match: 3. This CDR3 comprises 12 residues. This chain's CDR3 is CASSQRGGTQYF. CDR3 nucleotides: TGTGCCAGCAGTCAACGGGGGGGTACGCAGTATTTT.

This chain joins TRBV30 and TRBJ1-5, with unresolved D. From germline, CDR1 is GTSNPN and CDR2 SVGIG (reference sequence). With 0 bases removed from V and 4 bases from J, the gap between germline ends came to 16 bases. The CDR3 is made up of 16 amino acids. This CDR3 reads CAWSVGGGPGNQPQHF. In nucleotides, the CDR3 is TGTGCCTGGAGTGTAGGTGGAGGCCCAGGAAATCAGCCCCAGCATTTT. Variable domain in full (rest from reference TRBV30 and TRBJ1-5): SQTIHQWPATLVQPVGSPLSLECTVEGTSNPNLYWYRQAAGRGLQLLFYSVGIGQISSEVPQNLSASRPQDRQFILSSKKLLLSDSGFYLCAWSVGGGPGNQPQHFGDGTRLSIL.

The chain uses TRBV5-1 and TRBJ1-1, with TRBD1 identical over 11 bases. Losses at the gene ends were 4 bases for V and 1 base for J; bases not matched to a gene: 15. Germline V gene sequence: CDR1 SGHRS, CDR2 YFSETQ. The CDR3 is made up of 19 amino acids. CDR3 nucleotide sequence: TGCGCCAGCAGCGGCTTGGGACAGGGGGATGGAGTGGGGAACACTGAAGCTTTCTTT. This translates into CASSGLGQGDGVGNTEAFF.

CDR3 sequence reads: CASSSGRGGETQYF. CDR3 bases: TGTGCCAGCAGCTCTGGACGGGGGGGAGAGACCCAGTACTTC. The rearrangement joins TRBV7-3 to TRBJ2-5, with 8 bases fitting TRBD2. V shed 4 bases, J shed 4 bases, and the junction held 5 bases outside the gene matches. The CDR3 totals 14 residues. CDR1 is SGHTA, CDR2 FQGTGA, per germline.

Only a few counts were recorded for this clone. The rearrangement joins TRBV4-1 to TRBJ1-2; D is undetermined. This CDR3 region has 16 residues. From germline, CDR1 is MGHRA and CDR2 YSYEKL. V was cut by 0 bases and J by 7 bases, with 18 bases left in between. The CDR3 is CASSQEARGRVVGYTF. The DNA of the CDR3 is TGCGCCAGCAGCCAAGAGGCCCGCGGGCGGGTGGTTGGCTACACCTTC.

The chain carries TRBV19 and TRBJ1-1; D unresolved. The CDR3 is 13 amino acids. Trimming took 3 bases from V and 0 from J, leaving 5 bases between them. Germline CDR1 is LNHDA and CDR2 is SQIVND (reference sequence). The CDR3 nucleotides are TGTGCCAGTAGTATCACACTGAACACTGAAGCTTTCTTT. Protein: CASSITLNTEAFF.

The chain joins TRBV27 to TRBJ1-1; no reliable D call. Per the germline V gene, CDR1 is MNHEY and CDR2 is SMNVEV (reference sequence). CDR3 size: 14 residues. Deletions cut 2 bases from V and 1 base from J, with 8 bases between. CDR3 amino acids: CASSLKAENTEAFF. CDR3 coding DNA: TGTGCCAGCAGTTTAAAGGCGGAGAACACTGAAGCTTTCTTT.

The gene calls are TRBV6-1 and TRBJ2-2; possibly TRBD2 for D (5 bases). The V and J ends lost 6 bases and 6 bases respectively, with 11 bases between them. This CDR3 comprises 13 residues. CDR1 and CDR2 from the germline V gene are MNHNS and SASEGT. The CDR3 nucleotides are TGTGCCAGCAGCGTCACCGGGGCCGGGGAGCTGTTTTTT. This encodes CASSVTGAGELFF.

The chain employs TRBV9 and TRBJ2-7, with 8 bases aligning to TRBD2. CDR1 is SGDLS and CDR2 is YYNGEE in the germline V gene. Germline trimming cut 0 bases from V and 3 bases from J; bases unmatched to any gene: 5. CDR3 length: 15 residues. CDR3 DNA sequence: TGTGCCAGCAGCGTAGGGAGCGGGAGTTACTACGAGCAGTACTTC. This codes for CASSVGSGSYYEQYF.

The chain employs TRBV7-2 and TRBJ2-3; TRBD2 matches at 8 bases. V dropped 4 bases and J dropped 8; count of bases not matched to a gene: 14. Germline V CDR1 and CDR2: SGHTA, FQGNSA. CDR3 length: 16 amino acids. CDR3 region: CASSSTSGLRVGTQYF. In nucleotides, the CDR3 is TGTGCCAGCAGCTCTACTAGCGGCCTCCGCGTGGGTACGCAGTATTTT.

This chain links TRBV7-3 with TRBJ2-1, with 7 bases that match TRBD1. V dropped 5 bases and J dropped 6; count of bases not matched to a gene: 7. From germline, CDR1 is SGHTA and CDR2 FQGTGA. The CDR3 runs 14 residues. CDR3 coding DNA: TGTGCCAGCAGCCCAAGGGGGCGAGGCAATGAGCAGTTCTTC. This translates into CASSPRGRGNEQFF.

This clone was detected only a few times. The chain carries TRBV6-6 and TRBJ1-2, with TRBD1 identical over 8 bases. Per the germline V gene, CDR1 is MNHNY and CDR2 is SVGAGI (reference sequence). V shed 7 bases and J 2 bases; nucleotides not matched to a gene: 0. The length of the CDR3 is 12 residues. The CDR3 reads CASTGGNYGYTF. The CDR3 DNA reads TGTGCCAGCACAGGGGGCAACTATGGCTACACCTTC.

The V and J genes are TRBV5-1 and TRBJ1-2; possibly TRBD1 for D (6 bases). CDR3 size: 14 residues. Germline-derived CDR1 and CDR2 are SGHRS and YFSETQ. The V end was cut by 0 bases, the J end by 6 bases, with 12 bases between. In nucleotides, the CDR3 is TGCGCCAGCAGCTTGGAGGTGGGGGCTCATGGCTACACCTTC. This translates into CASSLEVGAHGYTF.

This clone was detected a few times. This chain uses TRBV28 with TRBJ2-3; 12 positions agree with TRBD2. J lost 5 bases, V lost 6 bases, and 9 bases had no gene match. CDR1 is MDHEN and CDR2 is SYDVKM in the germline V gene. CDR3 size: 16 residues. The CDR3: CASSSGLAGYIDTQYF. CDR3 coding DNA: TGTGCCAGCAGCTCAGGACTAGCGGGATACATAGATACGCAGTATTTT.

The V gene is TRBV6-4, the J gene TRBJ1-6; unclear D gene. The CDR3 spans 13 residues. CDR1 and CDR2 from the germline V gene are MRHNA and SNTAGT. The germline V and J ends were trimmed by 8 bases and 10 bases, with 15 bases remaining between them. The CDR3 nucleotides are TGTGCCAGCTCAAGTCAGGATGGCTCACCCCTCCACTTT. This gives the protein CASSSQDGSPLHF.

Only a few counts were recorded for this clone. V usage is TRBV2 and J usage is TRBJ2-1; possible D gene TRBD2, 6 bases. The CDR3 spans 15 residues. V was shortened by 7 bases and J by 0 bases, with 13 bases between the two germline ends. Per germline, CDR1 SNHLY and CDR2 FYNNEI. The CDR3 coding sequence is TGTGCCAGCAAGACCCGGGAGAGCTCCTACAATGAGCAGTTCTTC. It codes for CASKTRESSYNEQFF.

This clone was picked up a small number of times. This chain joins TRBV9 and TRBJ1-2, with 7 bases matching TRBD1. CDR1 and CDR2 (germline): SGDLS, YYNGEE. The CDR3 sequence is 14 residues long. V shed 0 bases and J 4 bases; nucleotides not matched to a gene: 3. CDR3: CASSVGNRGYGYTF. The CDR3 DNA sequence: TGTGCCAGCAGCGTAGGGAACAGGGGCTATGGCTACACCTTC.